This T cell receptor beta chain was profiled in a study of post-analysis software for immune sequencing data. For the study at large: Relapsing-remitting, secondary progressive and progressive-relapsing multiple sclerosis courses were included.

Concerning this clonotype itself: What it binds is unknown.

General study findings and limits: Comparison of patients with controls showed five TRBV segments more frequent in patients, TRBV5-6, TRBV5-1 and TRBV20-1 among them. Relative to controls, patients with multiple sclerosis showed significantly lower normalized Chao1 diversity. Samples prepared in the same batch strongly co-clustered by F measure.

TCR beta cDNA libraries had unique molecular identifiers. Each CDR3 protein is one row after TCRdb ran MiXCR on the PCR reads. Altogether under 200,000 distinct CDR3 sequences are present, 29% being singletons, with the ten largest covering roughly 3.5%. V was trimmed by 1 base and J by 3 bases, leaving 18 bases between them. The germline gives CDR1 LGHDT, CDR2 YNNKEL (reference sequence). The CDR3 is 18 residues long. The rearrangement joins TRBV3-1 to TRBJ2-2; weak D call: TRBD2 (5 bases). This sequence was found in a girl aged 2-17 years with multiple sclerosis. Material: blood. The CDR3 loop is CASSQVSGRAGYTGELFF. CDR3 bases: TGTGCCAGCAGCCAAGTTTCCGGGCGGGCGGGTTACACCGGGGAGCTGTTTTTT.